This record covers a single T cell receptor (beta chain). The sample is drawn from a study of blood T cell repertoires in COVID-19. Study background: The samples span acute and convalescent COVID-19 from the United States, Italy and Spain.

Individuals drawn from some 25 US areas were roughly 18 to 89 years old. Sequenced by immunoSEQ multiplex PCR; TCRdb stores in-frame clones only, minus some. The data show 300,000 to 400,000 clones, 85% to 95% seen once. The CDR3 is 15 residues long. Germline V gene sequence: CDR1 ENHRY, CDR2 SYGVKD. With 8 bases clipped from V and 4 bases from J, the junction kept 11 bases outside the gene matches. Sequencing used PBMCs or T cells enriched from blood (not recorded which). The chain employs TRBV10-3 and TRBJ1-3; 7 nucleotides align to TRBD1. This TCR was sampled from a woman between 25 and 40 years old who had been exposed to COVID-19. CDR3 region: CAIGRNQGGGNTIYF. The CDR3 coding sequence is TGTGCCATCGGACGTAATCAGGGGGGAGGAAACACCATATATTTT.